This T cell receptor beta chain was obtained from a study of cytomegalovirus exposure and HLA in healthy donors. A word on this clone: What it binds is unknown.

Per germline, CDR1 SGHAT and CDR2 FQNNGV. Trimming pared 7 bases from V and 4 bases from J, leaving 17 bases between. This CDR3 is 15 amino acids long. General observations from the study: Confirmation was obtained in vitro that three CMV-associated chains are specific for CMV antigens. As a later analysis showed, several of the most significant clusters appeared to be linked to common viral pathogens.

The PCR made use of 60 Vbeta and 13 Jbeta primers. This table comes from immunoSEQ multiplex PCR, and its TCRdb copy is limited to in-frame clones, with some not included. In total, the table holds tens of thousands of clones. The V gene is TRBV11-2, the J gene TRBJ2-1, with unresolved D. The sequenced sample was PBMCs. This TCR derives from a man aged 50-60 years in good health and CMV-seronegative. Here the CDR3 DNA reads TGTGCCAGCATTGGTACTGGGCCCTTTTACAATGAGCAGTTCTTC. This codes for CASIGTGPFYNEQFF.